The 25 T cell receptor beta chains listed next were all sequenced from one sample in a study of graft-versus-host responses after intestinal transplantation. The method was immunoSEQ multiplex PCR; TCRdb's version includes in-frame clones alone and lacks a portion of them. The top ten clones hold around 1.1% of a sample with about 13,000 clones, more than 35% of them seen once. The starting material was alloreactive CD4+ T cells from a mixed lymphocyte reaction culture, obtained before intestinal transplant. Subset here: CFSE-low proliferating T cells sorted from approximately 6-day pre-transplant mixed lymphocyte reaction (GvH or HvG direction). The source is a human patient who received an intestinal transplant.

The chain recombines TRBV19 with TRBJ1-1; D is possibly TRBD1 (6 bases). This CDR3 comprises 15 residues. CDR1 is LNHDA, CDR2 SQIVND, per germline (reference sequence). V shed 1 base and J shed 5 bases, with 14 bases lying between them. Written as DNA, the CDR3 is TGTGCCAGTAGTATAGTGGTAGGGGGTGGTACTGAAGCTTTCTTT. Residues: CASSIVVGGGTEAFF.

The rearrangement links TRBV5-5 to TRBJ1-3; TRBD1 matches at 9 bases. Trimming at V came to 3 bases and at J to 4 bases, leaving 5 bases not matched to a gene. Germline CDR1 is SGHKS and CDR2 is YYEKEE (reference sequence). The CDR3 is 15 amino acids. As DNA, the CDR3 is TGTGCCAGCAGCTGGTACAGGGGGCTCGGAAACACCATATATTTT. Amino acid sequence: CASSWYRGLGNTIYF.

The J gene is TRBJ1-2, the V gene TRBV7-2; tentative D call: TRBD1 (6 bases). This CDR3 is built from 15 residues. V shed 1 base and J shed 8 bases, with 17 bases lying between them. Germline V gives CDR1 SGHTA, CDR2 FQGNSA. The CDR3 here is CASSLGQQGLGGYTF. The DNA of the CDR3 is TGTGCCAGCAGCTTAGGGCAACAGGGCCTAGGGGGCTACACCTTC.

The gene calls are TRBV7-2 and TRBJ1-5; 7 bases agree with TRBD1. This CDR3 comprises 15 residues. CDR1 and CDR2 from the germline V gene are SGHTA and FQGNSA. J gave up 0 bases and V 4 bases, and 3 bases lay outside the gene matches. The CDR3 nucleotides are TGTGCCAGCAGCTCGACAGGGTATAGCAATCAGCCCCAGCATTTT. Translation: CASSSTGYSNQPQHF. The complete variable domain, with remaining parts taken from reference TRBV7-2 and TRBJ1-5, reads GAGVSQSPSNKVTEKGKDVELRCDPISGHTALYWYRQSLGQGLEFLIYFQGNSAPDKSGLPSDRFSAERTGGSVSTLTIQRTQQEDSAVYLCASSSTGYSNQPQHFGDGTRLSIL.

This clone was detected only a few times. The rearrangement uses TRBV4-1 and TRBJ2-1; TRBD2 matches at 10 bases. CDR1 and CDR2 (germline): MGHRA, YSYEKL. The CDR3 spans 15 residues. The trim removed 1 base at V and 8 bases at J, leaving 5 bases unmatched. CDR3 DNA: TGCGCCAGCAGCCAAGTCAGCGGGGGGGCGTATGAGCAGTTCTTC. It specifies CASSQVSGGAYEQFF.

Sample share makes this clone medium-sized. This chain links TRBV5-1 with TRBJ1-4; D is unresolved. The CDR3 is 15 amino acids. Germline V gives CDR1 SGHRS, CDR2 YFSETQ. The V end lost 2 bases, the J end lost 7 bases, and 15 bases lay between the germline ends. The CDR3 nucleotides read TGCGCCAGCAGCTTCCAAGGGAGCGCGGGTGAAAAACTGTTTTTT. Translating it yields CASSFQGSAGEKLFF.

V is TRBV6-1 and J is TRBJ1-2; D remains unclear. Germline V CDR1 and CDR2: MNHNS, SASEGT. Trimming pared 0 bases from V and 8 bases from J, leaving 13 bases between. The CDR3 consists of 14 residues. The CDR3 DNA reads TGTGCCAGCAGTGAAGCGCGGGGAAGAGGCGGCTACACCTTC. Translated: CASSEARGRGGYTF.

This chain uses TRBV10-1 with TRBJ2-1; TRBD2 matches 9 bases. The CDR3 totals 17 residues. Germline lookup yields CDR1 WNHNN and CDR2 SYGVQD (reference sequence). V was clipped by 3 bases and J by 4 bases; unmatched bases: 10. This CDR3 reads CASSESGGGDLYNEQFF. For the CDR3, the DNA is TGCGCCAGCAGTGAATCCGGCGGGGGGGATTTATACAATGAGCAGTTCTTC.

In DNA form, the CDR3 reads TGCGCCAGCAGCCAAGTTCTAGCGGGGGCCCAAACTGAGCAGTACTTC. Its translation: CASSQVLAGAQTEQYF. The chain links TRBV4-1 to TRBJ2-7; 10 positions agree with TRBD2. V lost 1 base and J lost 7; bases outside the gene matches: 10. Germline V gives CDR1 MGHRA, CDR2 YSYEKL. The CDR3 length is 16 residues.

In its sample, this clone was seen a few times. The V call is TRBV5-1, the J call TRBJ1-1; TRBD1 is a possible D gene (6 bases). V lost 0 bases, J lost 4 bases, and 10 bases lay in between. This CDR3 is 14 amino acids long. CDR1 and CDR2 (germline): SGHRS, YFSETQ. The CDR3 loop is CASSLGQVSTEAFF. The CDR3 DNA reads TGCGCCAGCAGCTTGGGACAGGTGAGCACTGAAGCTTTCTTT.

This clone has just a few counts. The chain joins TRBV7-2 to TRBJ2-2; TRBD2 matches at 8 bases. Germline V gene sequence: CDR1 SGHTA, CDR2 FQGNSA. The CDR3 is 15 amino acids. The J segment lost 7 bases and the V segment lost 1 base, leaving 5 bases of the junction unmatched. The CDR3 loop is CASSLVGLAGGELFF. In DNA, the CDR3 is TGTGCCAGCAGCTTAGTAGGACTAGCTGGCGGGGAGCTGTTTTTT.

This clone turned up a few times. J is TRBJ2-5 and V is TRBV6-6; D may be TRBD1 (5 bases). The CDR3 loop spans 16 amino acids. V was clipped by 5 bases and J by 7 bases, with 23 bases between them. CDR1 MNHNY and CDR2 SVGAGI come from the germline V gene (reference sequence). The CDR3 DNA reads TGTGCCAGCAGTAACTACAACTTCGACAGACAAATGACCCAGTACTTC. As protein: CASSNYNFDRQMTQYF.

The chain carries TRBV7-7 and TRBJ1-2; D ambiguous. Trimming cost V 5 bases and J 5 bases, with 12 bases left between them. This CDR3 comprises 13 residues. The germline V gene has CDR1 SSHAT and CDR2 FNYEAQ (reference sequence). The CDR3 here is CASSTIQRYGYTF. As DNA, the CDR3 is TGTGCCAGCAGCACAATACAGAGATATGGCTACACCTTC. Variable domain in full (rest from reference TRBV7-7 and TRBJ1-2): GAGVSQSPRYKVTKRGQDVTLRCDPISSHATLYWYQQALGQGPEFLTYFNYEAQPDKSGLPSDRFSAERPEGSISTLTIQRTEQRDSAMYRCASSTIQRYGYTFGSGTRLTVV.

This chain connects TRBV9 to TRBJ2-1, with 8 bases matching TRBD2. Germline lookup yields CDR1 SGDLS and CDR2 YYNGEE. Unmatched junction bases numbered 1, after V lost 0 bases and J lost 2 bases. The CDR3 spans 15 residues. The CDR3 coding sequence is TGTGCCAGCAGCGTAGGAGCGGGGGCCTACAATGAGCAGTTCTTC. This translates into CASSVGAGAYNEQFF.

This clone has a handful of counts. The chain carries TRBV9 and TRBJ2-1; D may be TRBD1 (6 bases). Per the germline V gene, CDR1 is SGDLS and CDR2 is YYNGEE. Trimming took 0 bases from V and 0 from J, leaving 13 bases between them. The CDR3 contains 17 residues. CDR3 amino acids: CASSVEGTKLSYNEQFF. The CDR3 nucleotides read TGTGCCAGCAGCGTAGAGGGGACAAAACTCTCCTACAATGAGCAGTTCTTC.

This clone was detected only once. The CDR3 DNA reads as TGCGCCAGCAGCGCAGGTGGGACCGGGGAGCTGTTTTTT. Translating gives CASSAGGTGELFF. The chain is built from TRBV5-1 and TRBJ2-2, with D unclear. Trimming left V 4 bases short and J 5 bases short, with 9 bases between. This CDR3 region has 13 residues. The germline CDR1 and CDR2 sequences are SGHRS and YFSETQ.

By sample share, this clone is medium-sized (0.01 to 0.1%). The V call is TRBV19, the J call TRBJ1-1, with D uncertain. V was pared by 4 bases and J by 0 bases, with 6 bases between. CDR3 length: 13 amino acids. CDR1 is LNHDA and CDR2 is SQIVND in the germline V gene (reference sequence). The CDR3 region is CASSTLLNTEAFF. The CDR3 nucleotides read TGTGCCAGTAGTACACTCTTGAACACTGAAGCTTTCTTT. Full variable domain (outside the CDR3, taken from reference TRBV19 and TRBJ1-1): DGGITQSPKYLFRKEGQNVTLSCEQNLNHDAMYWYRQDPGQGLRLIYYSQIVNDFQKGDIAEGYSVSREKKESFPLTVTSAQKNPTAFYLCASSTLLNTEAFFGQGTRLTVV.

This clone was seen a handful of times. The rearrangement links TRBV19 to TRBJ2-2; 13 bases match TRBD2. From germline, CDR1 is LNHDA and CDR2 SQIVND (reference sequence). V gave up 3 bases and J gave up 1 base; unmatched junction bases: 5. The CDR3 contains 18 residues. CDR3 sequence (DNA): TGTGCCAGTAGTATGGTGACTAGCGGGGGGCTGAACACCGGGGAGCTGTTTTTT. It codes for CASSMVTSGGLNTGELFF.

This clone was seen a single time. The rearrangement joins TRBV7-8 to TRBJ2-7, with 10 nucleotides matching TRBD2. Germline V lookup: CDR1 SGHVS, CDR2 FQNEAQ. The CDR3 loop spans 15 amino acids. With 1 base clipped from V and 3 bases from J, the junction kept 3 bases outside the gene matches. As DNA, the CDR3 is TGTGCCAGCAGCTTAGAGAGCGGGGGGGGCTACGAGCAGTACTTC. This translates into CASSLESGGGYEQYF.

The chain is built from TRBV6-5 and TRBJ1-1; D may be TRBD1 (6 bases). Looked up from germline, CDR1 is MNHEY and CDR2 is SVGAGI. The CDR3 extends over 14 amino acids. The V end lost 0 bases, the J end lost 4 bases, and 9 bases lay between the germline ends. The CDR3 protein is CASSYSRDTTEAFF. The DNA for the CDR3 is TGTGCCAGCAGTTACTCCCGGGACACCACTGAAGCTTTCTTT.

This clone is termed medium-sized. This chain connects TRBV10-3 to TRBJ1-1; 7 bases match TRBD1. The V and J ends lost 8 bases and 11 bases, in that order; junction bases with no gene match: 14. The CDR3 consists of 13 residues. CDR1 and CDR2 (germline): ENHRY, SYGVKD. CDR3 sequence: CAIAQQGPFTAFF. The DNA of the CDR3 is TGTGCCATCGCCCAACAGGGGCCCTTTACGGCTTTCTTT.

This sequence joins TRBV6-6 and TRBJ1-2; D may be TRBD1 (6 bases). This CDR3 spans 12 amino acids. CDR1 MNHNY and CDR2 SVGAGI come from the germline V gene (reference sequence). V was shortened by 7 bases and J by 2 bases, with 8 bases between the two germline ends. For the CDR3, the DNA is TGTGCCAGCAACACAGGGAACTATGGCTACACCTTC. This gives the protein CASNTGNYGYTF.

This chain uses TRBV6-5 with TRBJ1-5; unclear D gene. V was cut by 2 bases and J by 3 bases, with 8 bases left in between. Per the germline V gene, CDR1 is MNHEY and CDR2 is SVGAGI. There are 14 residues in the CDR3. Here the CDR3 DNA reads TGTGCCAGCAGTTACATGCAGTCCAATCAGCCCCAGCATTTT. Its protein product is CASSYMQSNQPQHF.

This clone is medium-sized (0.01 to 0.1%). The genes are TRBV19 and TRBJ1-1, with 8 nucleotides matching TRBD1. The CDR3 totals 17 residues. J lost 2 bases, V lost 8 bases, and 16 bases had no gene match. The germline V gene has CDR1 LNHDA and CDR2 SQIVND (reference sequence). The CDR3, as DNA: TGTGCCAGTGGGAGGACGACAGGGGAGGGGGGCAACACTGAAGCTTTCTTT. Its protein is CASGRTTGEGGNTEAFF.

Written as DNA, the CDR3 is TGTGCCAGCTCATCGGGGGGACAGGGCACTGAAGCTTTCTTT. This gives the protein CASSSGGQGTEAFF. The chain carries TRBV18 and TRBJ1-1; 9 bases map to TRBD1. The CDR3 covers 14 residues. Germline V gene sequence: CDR1 KGHSH, CDR2 LQKENI. The junction had 5 bases not matched to a gene; V was cut back by 5 bases and J by 4 bases.